A selection of T cell receptor beta chains follows, all from one sample in a study of blood T cell repertoires in COVID-19. Sequencing was performed with immunoSEQ multiplex PCR; in TCRdb, only in-frame clones are kept and a portion is missing. The sample records 35,000 to 55,000 clones, 86% being singletons. The sample taken for sequencing was peripheral blood. The receptors stem from a man aged 55 to 69 with active COVID-19. The CDR3 runs from the conserved cysteine through the conserved F or W. Fields, in order: clone size, V gene, J gene, D gene, CDR3 DNA, CDR3 protein. D genes are given only for firm matches. Only some rows state a clone size, as once, few, many or a class for expanded clones.

size: -; V: TRBV30; J: TRBJ2-1; D: -; DNA: TGTGCCTGGAGTCCTAACCTGGGTAGGGGAGGTGAGCAGTTCTTC; CDR3: CAWSPNLGRGGEQFF
size: -; V: TRBV12-3/TRBV12-4; J: TRBJ2-3; D: TRBD2; DNA: TGTGCCAGCAGACGGGACTACACAGATACGCAGTATTTT; CDR3: CASRRDYTDTQYF
size: -; V: TRBV18; J: TRBJ2-6; D: -; DNA: TGTGCCAGCTCACCACGAGTAGCAGACCTCTCTGGGGCCAACGTCCTGACTTTC; CDR3: CASSPRVADLSGANVLTF
size: -; V: TRBV7-2; J: TRBJ1-4; D: -; DNA: TGTGCCAGCAGCTTAGGGGGCCAGGGCGTGGGAAAACTGTTTTTT; CDR3: CASSLGGQGVGKLFF
size: few; V: TRBV18; J: TRBJ1-1; D: -; DNA: TGTGCCAGCTCGTTACAGGGTGTCCCTGACACTGAAGCTTTCTTT; CDR3: CASSLQGVPDTEAFF
size: -; V: TRBV15; J: TRBJ2-7; D: -; DNA: TGTGCCACCAGCAGCGACATCGTCGGCGAGCAGTACTTC; CDR3: CATSSDIVGEQYF
size: -; V: TRBV6-6; J: TRBJ2-7; D: TRBD2; DNA: TGTGCCAGCAGTTACGTCCTAGCGGGAGGGCCGAGCGAGCAGTACTTC; CDR3: CASSYVLAGGPSEQYF
size: -; V: TRBV4-1; J: TRBJ2-1; D: -; DNA: TGCGCCAGCAGCCAAGTTTTAGAGGCGTTCAATGAGCAGTTCTTC; CDR3: CASSQVLEAFNEQFF
size: -; V: TRBV11-2; J: TRBJ2-2; D: -; DNA: TGTGCCAGCAGCTTAGGTTTGGGCAGTCTCGCGAACACCGGGGAGCTGTTTTTT; CDR3: CASSLGLGSLANTGELFF
size: -; V: TRBV24-1; J: TRBJ2-1; D: -; DNA: TGTGCCACCAGTGATTTATCAGGGCTCGATGAGCAGTTCTTC; CDR3: CATSDLSGLDEQFF
size: -; V: TRBV30; J: TRBJ2-1; D: -; DNA: TGTGCCTGGAGCCGGAGGTACAATGAGCAGTTCTTC; CDR3: CAWSRRYNEQFF
size: -; V: TRBV7-2; J: TRBJ1-2; D: -; DNA: TGTGCCAGCAGCTTAGTCCGGACAACCGCTAACTATGGCTACACCTTC; CDR3: CASSLVRTTANYGYTF
size: -; V: TRBV3-1/TRBV3-2; J: TRBJ2-7; D: -; DNA: TGTGCCAGCAGCCAAGGACTAGTAGCGTACGAGCAGTACTTC; CDR3: CASSQGLVAYEQYF
size: -; V: TRBV14; J: TRBJ2-1; D: -; DNA: TGTGCCAGCAGCCAAGGAGGCCCTCGGTACAATGAGCAGTTCTTC; CDR3: CASSQGGPRYNEQFF
size: -; V: TRBV4-1; J: TRBJ1-6; D: TRBD1; DNA: TGCGCCAGCAGCCAAGACCCAGCCGGGACAGGGAAAGATTCACCCCTCCACTTT; CDR3: CASSQDPAGTGKDSPLHF
size: once; V: TRBV4-1; J: TRBJ2-5; D: TRBD2; DNA: TGCGCCAGCAGCCACCACTCCGAGCGGGGCGCCGGGGAGACCCAGTACTTC; CDR3: CASSHHSERGAGETQYF
size: few; V: TRBV5-6; J: TRBJ2-7; D: TRBD1; DNA: TGTGCCAGCAGCTTAGGGACAGCAAGCTACGAGCAGTACTTC; CDR3: CASSLGTASYEQYF
size: once; V: TRBV18; J: TRBJ1-1; D: -; DNA: TGTGCCAGCTCACCAGGCCGGGATGGGACTGAAGCTTTCTTT; CDR3: CASSPGRDGTEAFF
size: -; V: TRBV2; J: TRBJ2-3; D: -; DNA: TGTGCCAGCCAGGCCCTCCAACAGGGTGAGGGTAATTTGGATACGCAGTATTTT; CDR3: CASQALQQGEGNLDTQYF
size: -; V: TRBV5-1; J: TRBJ1-1; D: TRBD1; DNA: TGCGCCAGCAGCTTGGAGCGACAGGGGGCTGGTGAAGCTTTCTTT; CDR3: CASSLERQGAGEAFF
size: once; V: TRBV18; J: TRBJ1-1; D: TRBD1; DNA: TGTGCCAGCTCACCTAGCGCCGGGACAGGGGGTATCAACACTGAAGCTTTCTTT; CDR3: CASSPSAGTGGINTEAFF
size: -; V: TRBV25-1; J: TRBJ2-7; D: -; DNA: TGTGCCAGCAGTGACGACGTCCGAGAGCTCGCGGACGAGCAGTACTTC; CDR3: CASSDDVRELADEQYF
size: -; V: TRBV19; J: TRBJ1-3; D: TRBD1; DNA: TGTGCCAGTACCCCCAGGGGGCCTGGAAACACCATATATTTT; CDR3: CASTPRGPGNTIYF